A single sample is the source of the 29 T cell receptor beta chains below, sequenced in a study of cytomegalovirus exposure and HLA in healthy donors. Vbeta (60) and Jbeta (13) primers were used in the PCR. Profiled with immunoSEQ multiplex PCR; TCRdb holds only in-frame clones, not every one. The profile shows more than 95,000 clones, 69% of them singletons. What was sequenced was PBMCs. Receptors originate from a man between 25 and 39 years old in good health and CMV-seronegative.

The chain's CDR3 is CASSLDREGRTFF. For the CDR3, the DNA is TGTGCCAGCAGCTTGGACAGAGAAGGAAGAACTTTCTTT. The chain couples TRBV7-2 to TRBJ1-1, with a weak D call TRBD1 (6 bases). The CDR3 loop spans 13 amino acids. V dropped 3 bases and J dropped 12 bases, with 17 bases sitting between them. Germline CDR1 reads SGHTA; CDR2 reads FQGNSA.

In its sample, this clone was seen a few times. The chain joins TRBV7-9 to TRBJ1-2, with D hard to call. The germline V gene encodes CDR1 SEHNR and CDR2 FQNEAQ (reference sequence). The CDR3 length is 15 residues. The germline V and J ends were trimmed by 3 bases and 4 bases, with 15 bases remaining between them. The CDR3 region has the DNA TGTGCCAGCAGCTTTGAATCACAGTACACCTATGGCTACACCTTC. Amino acid sequence: CASSFESQYTYGYTF.

The V gene is TRBV7-2, the J gene TRBJ1-2; 7 positions agree with TRBD1. The V segment lost 4 bases and the J segment 0 bases; nucleotides outside the gene matches: 14. CDR1 and CDR2 (germline): SGHTA, FQGNSA. CDR3 length: 18 residues. The DNA for the CDR3 is TGTGCCAGCAGCTCATTCAGGGGGACGCCGCTATCTAACTATGGCTACACCTTC. Translated, it gives CASSSFRGTPLSNYGYTF.

V and J are TRBV5-4 and TRBJ2-7; TRBD2 agrees at 7 bases. J gave up 3 bases and V 0 bases, and 9 bases lay outside the gene matches. The CDR3 sequence is 16 residues long. Germline V gives CDR1 SGHNT, CDR2 YYREEE (reference sequence). The CDR3 DNA is TGTGCCAGCAGCTTGGGACCCCTGACTAGCCGCTACGAGCAGTACTTC. This codes for CASSLGPLTSRYEQYF.

This sequence joins TRBV9 and TRBJ2-1; D unclear. V dropped 0 bases and J dropped 5 bases, with 12 bases sitting between them. The CDR3 is made up of 15 amino acids. Germline CDR1 is SGDLS and CDR2 is YYNGEE. This CDR3 reads CASSVGGSRNNEQFF. In DNA, the CDR3 is TGTGCCAGCAGCGTAGGCGGATCGAGAAACAATGAGCAGTTCTTC.

The chain links TRBV28 to TRBJ1-1; D is uncertain. Germline lookup yields CDR1 MDHEN and CDR2 SYDVKM. The CDR3 is 13 residues long. Trimming pared 3 bases from V and 5 bases from J, leaving 10 bases between. This CDR3 is CASSLEAGTEAFF. The CDR3 bases are TGTGCCAGCAGTTTGGAAGCGGGAACTGAAGCTTTCTTT.

The chain employs TRBV19 and TRBJ1-3; no clear D. The CDR3 consists of 15 residues. V was trimmed by 3 bases and J by 0 bases, leaving 9 bases between them. The germline V gene encodes CDR1 LNHDA and CDR2 SQIVND (reference sequence). CDR3 protein: CASSINSFSGNTIYF. CDR3 DNA sequence: TGTGCCAGTAGTATTAACTCCTTCTCTGGAAACACCATATATTTT.

The chain combines TRBV5-4 with TRBJ2-7, with 7 nucleotides matching TRBD2. The CDR3 consists of 17 residues. V lost 3 bases, J lost 4 bases, and 16 bases stayed unmatched. CDR1 and CDR2 from the germline V gene are SGHNT and YYREEE (reference sequence). CDR3: CASSSTPAAGDQYEQYF. CDR3 nucleotide sequence: TGTGCCAGCAGCTCCACCCCGGCGGCGGGAGATCAGTACGAGCAGTACTTC.

The chain has TRBV10-3 and TRBJ2-7, with TRBD2 matching 10 bases. Germline CDR1 and CDR2: ENHRY and SYGVKD. The CDR3 is 15 amino acids. Trimming took 3 bases from V and 4 from J; bases not matched to a gene: 6. DNA for the CDR3: TGTGCCATCAGTGATTCATCTAGCGGGAGTTACGAGCAGTACTTC. Protein: CAISDSSSGSYEQYF.

The chain joins TRBV9 to TRBJ2-5; a possible D gene is TRBD1 (6 bases). CDR3 size: 14 residues. Germline CDR1 and CDR2: SGDLS and YYNGEE. V gave up 0 bases and J gave up 5 bases, with 11 bases separating them. The CDR3 protein is CASSVATGWETQYF. CDR3 bases: TGTGCCAGCAGCGTAGCTACAGGGTGGGAGACCCAGTACTTC.

The chain carries TRBV9 and TRBJ1-2; TRBD1 is a possible D gene (5 bases). Trimming shortened V by 4 bases and J by 2 bases, and 18 bases separated the two germline ends. The CDR3 is 16 amino acids. Per germline, CDR1 SGDLS and CDR2 YYNGEE. CDR3 bases: TGTGCCAGCAGCTCCAAATGGGGGGAAAGGAACTATGGCTACACCTTC. Amino acid sequence: CASSSKWGERNYGYTF.

This clone was counted a few times. This sequence joins TRBV27 and TRBJ2-5, with 9 bases lining up with TRBD1. The CDR3 totals 14 residues. Germline values: CDR1 MNHEY, CDR2 SMNVEV (reference sequence). V trimming: 5 bases; J trimming: 5 bases; junction bases outside the gene matches: 6. DNA for the CDR3: TGTGCCAGCAGTCCCGGGGACAGGGAGGAGACCCAGTACTTC. This translates into CASSPGDREETQYF.

The chain has TRBV2 and TRBJ2-1, with 7 bases fitting TRBD1. CDR3 size: 13 residues. V shed 6 bases, J shed 5 bases, and the junction held 4 bases outside the gene matches. Germline V gene sequence: CDR1 SNHLY, CDR2 FYNNEI. This CDR3 reads CASRRQGNNEQFF. Here the CDR3 DNA reads TGTGCCAGCAGGCGACAGGGTAACAATGAGCAGTTCTTC.

For this clone: Other DNA sequences of this sample code for an identical CDR3. The rearrangement joins TRBV9 to TRBJ2-2, with TRBD2 identical over 13 bases. Germline CDR1 and CDR2: SGDLS and YYNGEE. Trimming took 4 bases from V and 6 from J; bases not matched to a gene: 9. This CDR3 has 17 amino acids. CDR3 sequence reads: CASSPGGLAGVPGELFF. DNA of the CDR3: TGTGCCAGCAGCCCCGGCGGACTAGCGGGAGTCCCCGGGGAGCTGTTTTTT.

This clone was detected once. The CDR3 sequence: CASSPTGGYNQPQHF. CDR3 coding DNA: TGTGCCAGCAGCCCGACAGGGGGATACAATCAGCCCCAGCATTTT. The rearrangement uses TRBV6-6 and TRBJ1-5; the match to TRBD1 covers 9 bases. Germline loops: CDR1 MNHNY, CDR2 SVGAGI (reference sequence). Trimming removed 6 bases from V and 3 bases from J; junction bases left unmatched: 6. The CDR3 has 15 residues.

The rearrangement links TRBV19 to TRBJ1-2; 10 bases map to TRBD1. J gave up 4 bases and V 4 bases, and 6 bases lay outside the gene matches. Looked up from germline, CDR1 is LNHDA and CDR2 is SQIVND (reference sequence). The CDR3 runs to 15 residues. CDR3 sequence (DNA): TGTGCCAGTAGTAGAATCGGGACAGGGGCCTATGGCTACACCTTC. Its translation is CASSRIGTGAYGYTF. The whole variable domain, remainder taken from reference TRBV19 and TRBJ1-2, is DGGITQSPKYLFRKEGQNVTLSCEQNLNHDAMYWYRQDPGQGLRLIYYSQIVNDFQKGDIAEGYSVSREKKESFPLTVTSAQKNPTAFYLCASSRIGTGAYGYTFGSGTRLTVV.

Concerning this clone: The same CDR3 arises from other DNA sequences in this sample as well. The V call is TRBV5-4, the J call TRBJ2-3, with 7 bases aligning to TRBD1. The germline CDR1 and CDR2 sequences are SGHNT and YYREEE (reference sequence). The CDR3 contains 15 residues. Losses at the gene ends were 0 bases for V and 0 bases for J; bases not matched to a gene: 1. The chain's CDR3 is CASSLGGGSTDTQYF. The CDR3 region has the DNA TGTGCCAGCAGCTTGGGAGGGGGCAGCACAGATACGCAGTATTTT.

The rearrangement uses TRBV15 and TRBJ2-1; D might be TRBD2 (5 bases). CDR1 and CDR2 (germline): LNHNV, YYDKDF (reference sequence). The CDR3 sequence is 13 residues long. Trimming took 6 bases from V and 8 from J, leaving 14 bases between them. CDR3 in amino acids: CATRGAARDEQFF. In nucleotides, the CDR3 is TGTGCCACCAGGGGAGCGGCGAGGGATGAGCAGTTCTTC.

The chain links TRBV30 to TRBJ2-3; the match to TRBD1 covers 7 bases. After removal of 3 bases from V and 0 bases from J, the junction contained 6 bases not matched to a gene. The CDR3 sequence is 15 residues long. In germline, CDR1 is GTSNPN, CDR2 SVGIG (reference sequence). CDR3 in amino acids: CAWSRGQSSTDTQYF. The CDR3 DNA follows: TGTGCCTGGAGCAGGGGACAGTCTAGCACAGATACGCAGTATTTT.

This clone was counted once. The chain is built from TRBV18 and TRBJ1-1; 8 bases line up with TRBD1. Trimming cost V 0 bases and J 4 bases; bases outside gene matches: 10. Germline values: CDR1 KGHSH, CDR2 LQKENI. This CDR3 spans 17 amino acids. CDR3: CASSPPGQGGKSTEAFF. The CDR3 region has the DNA TGTGCCAGCTCACCACCTGGACAGGGAGGGAAGAGCACTGAAGCTTTCTTT. The whole variable domain, remainder taken from reference TRBV18 and TRBJ1-1, is NAGVMQNPRHLVRRRGQEARLRCSPMKGHSHVYWYRQLPEEGLKFMVYLQKENIIDESGMPKERFSAEFPKEGPSILRIQQVVRGDSAAYFCASSPPGQGGKSTEAFFGQGTRLTVV.

This clone was counted a few times. The chain combines TRBV7-2 with TRBJ2-7; D is perhaps TRBD1 (5 bases). V was trimmed by 5 bases and J by 7 bases, leaving 18 bases between them. Per the germline V gene, CDR1 is SGHTA and CDR2 is FQGNSA. CDR3 size: 14 residues. This CDR3 reads CASSQGKDLGEQYF. The CDR3 DNA reads as TGTGCCAGCAGCCAGGGAAAGGATCTTGGGGAGCAGTACTTC. Full variable domain (rest looked up from reference TRBV7-2 and TRBJ2-7): GAGVSQSPSNKVTEKGKDVELRCDPISGHTALYWYRQSLGQGLEFLIYFQGNSAPDKSGLPSDRFSAERTGGSVSTLTIQRTQQEDSAVYLCASSQGKDLGEQYFGPGTRLTVT.

This clone was counted a few times. The chain links TRBV19 to TRBJ1-1; 8 bases fit TRBD1. This CDR3 is 14 amino acids long. Germline CDR1 reads LNHDA; CDR2 reads SQIVND (reference sequence). V shed 4 bases and J 4 bases; nucleotides not matched to a gene: 5. The CDR3 here is CASSTDRGRTEAFF. The CDR3 bases are TGTGCCAGTAGTACCGACAGGGGTCGCACTGAAGCTTTCTTT.

The rearrangement uses TRBV18 and TRBJ2-2; no clear D gene. Germline values: CDR1 KGHSH, CDR2 LQKENI. CDR3 length: 15 amino acids. The ends were cut back, 3 bases at V and 5 bases at J, with 13 bases in the middle. The CDR3 coding sequence is TGTGCCAGCTCACCCGACTTCAGAACTACCGGGGAGCTGTTTTTT. Encoded protein: CASSPDFRTTGELFF.

The chain joins TRBV4-3 to TRBJ2-3; D perhaps matches TRBD2 (5 bases). The V gene lost 1 base and the J gene lost 0 bases, with 17 bases spanning the gap. Germline values: CDR1 LGHNA, CDR2 YSLEER. This CDR3 spans 18 amino acids. The chain's CDR3 is CASSQVPSLRTSTDTQYF. The CDR3 nucleotides are TGCGCCAGCAGCCAAGTCCCTTCGTTAAGGACTAGCACAGATACGCAGTATTTT.

The gene calls are TRBV9 and TRBJ2-1, with D maybe TRBD2 (6 bases). Per the germline V gene, CDR1 is SGDLS and CDR2 is YYNGEE. The CDR3 has 15 amino acids. Trimming removed 0 bases from V and 1 base from J, with 8 bases in between. The CDR3 region has the DNA TGTGCCAGCAGCGTAGGACTAGTATCCTACAATGAGCAGTTCTTC. Its protein is CASSVGLVSYNEQFF. Drawing the rest from reference TRBV9 and TRBJ2-1, the complete variable domain is DSGVTQTPKHLITATGQRVTLRCSPRSGDLSVYWYQQSLDQGLQFLIQYYNGEERAKGNILERFSAQQFPDLHSELNLSSLELGDSALYFCASSVGLVSYNEQFFGPGTRLTVL.

This rearrangement joins TRBV5-8 to TRBJ2-7; TRBD2 agrees at 14 bases. The CDR3 extends over 15 amino acids. CDR1 and CDR2 (germline): SGHTS, YDEGEE. Unmatched junction bases numbered 7, after V lost 5 bases and J lost 6 bases. As DNA, the CDR3 is TGTGCCAGCAGGCCTGGACTAGCGGGAGGTTCCGAGCAGTACTTC. Protein: CASRPGLAGGSEQYF.

The sample holds one count of this clone. The chain recombines TRBV27 with TRBJ1-6; D unclear. This CDR3 spans 13 amino acids. V lost 6 bases to trimming and J lost 5 bases, with 8 bases between them. The germline CDR1 and CDR2 sequences are MNHEY and SMNVEV (reference sequence). The chain's CDR3 is CASSPLHNSPLHF. CDR3 DNA: TGTGCCAGCAGCCCTCTCCATAATTCACCCCTCCACTTT.

This chain connects TRBV6-1 to TRBJ2-7, with a tentative D call TRBD2 (5 bases). The length of the CDR3 is 13 residues. The V and J ends lost 4 bases and 2 bases respectively, with 9 bases between them. Per the germline V gene, CDR1 is MNHNS and CDR2 is SASEGT. The CDR3 protein is CASSAPGTYEQYF. Here the CDR3 DNA reads TGTGCCAGCAGTGCGCCGGGGACCTACGAGCAGTACTTC.

The CDR3 reads CASSDRRQGVTGELFF. The DNA for the CDR3 is TGTGCCAGCAGCGATCGGCGGCAGGGGGTCACCGGGGAGCTGTTTTTT. This chain connects TRBV9 to TRBJ2-2, with 7 bases identical to TRBD1. This CDR3 contains 16 residues. Germline values: CDR1 SGDLS, CDR2 YYNGEE. J was trimmed by 4 bases and V by 3 bases; bases with no gene match: 9.